The 10 T cell receptor beta chains below were found in one sample sequenced in a study of CD8 T cells in ankylosing spondylitis. Study-level points and caveats: A TCR beta motif made of fewer than 10 highly homologous variants seemed typical of ankylosing spondylitis blood.

TCRdb fed the 5' RACE reads into MiXCR, producing one record per CDR3 protein. This sample has 300,000 to 400,000 distinct CDR3 sequences, with approximately 20% found just once. No antigen has been assigned to these receptors. Sequencing was done on a sample of blood, either unsorted or a sorted T cell fraction (not recorded which). The receptors shown here come from a male donor with ankylosing spondylitis.

The CDR3 spells CSAYAALEQFF. In nucleotides, the CDR3 is TGCAGCGCATATGCGGCCCTTGAGCAGTTCTTC. The chain has TRBV29-1 and TRBJ2-1, with D unclear. V was pared by 7 bases and J by 9 bases, with 13 bases between. CDR1 SQVTM and CDR2 ANQGSEA come from the germline V gene. The CDR3 is 11 amino acids.

Only a few counts were recorded for this clonotype. The rearrangement joins TRBV29-1 to TRBJ1-4; 8 nucleotides match TRBD1. CDR1 SQVTM and CDR2 ANQGSEA come from the germline V gene. This CDR3 contains 14 residues. The trim removed 5 bases at V and 8 bases at J, leaving 10 bases unmatched. The chain's CDR3 is CSVSTFRGQEKLFF. In nucleotides, the CDR3 is TGCAGCGTTTCAACATTCAGGGGGCAGGAAAAACTGTTTTTT.

V is TRBV11-2 and J is TRBJ2-4; 8 positions agree with TRBD1. J was trimmed by 8 bases and V by 1 base; bases with no gene match: 7. CDR3 length: 15 residues. The germline V gene has CDR1 SGHAT and CDR2 FQNNGV. CDR3 loop: CASSLVAGGEDIQYF. DNA of the CDR3: TGTGCCAGCAGCTTAGTGGCAGGGGGCGAAGACATTCAGTACTTC.

The chain couples TRBV5-1 to TRBJ2-3; 7 positions agree with TRBD2. Germline CDR1 reads SGHRS; CDR2 reads YFSETQ. V lost 0 bases, J lost 11 bases, and 6 bases stayed unmatched. The CDR3 loop spans 13 amino acids. CDR3 DNA sequence: TGCGCCAGCAGCTTGGGTCCGCGGGAGTTGCAGTATTTT. Its protein is CASSLGPRELQYF. Looking up the rest from reference TRBV5-1 and TRBJ2-3 gives the full variable domain: KAGVTQTPRYLIKTRGQQVTLSCSPISGHRSVSWYQQTPGQGLQFLFEYFSETQRNKGNFPGRFSGRQFSNSRSEMNVSTLELGDSALYLCASSLGPRELQYFGPGTRLTVL.

In this sample, this clonotype turned up many times. The V call is TRBV29-1, the J call TRBJ1-1; D is unclear. Trimming took off 3 bases at V and 2 bases at J, with 13 bases between the two ends. This CDR3 spans 14 amino acids. CDR1 and CDR2 from the germline V gene are SQVTM and ANQGSEA. The CDR3 coding sequence is TGCAGCGTTGATATGATTGGGTTTAACACTGAAGCTTTCTTT. It is translated as CSVDMIGFNTEAFF.

This clonotype was counted between two and nine times. The chain uses TRBV15 and TRBJ2-3; D is uncertain. Germline lookup yields CDR1 LNHNV and CDR2 YYDKDF (reference sequence). CDR3 length: 15 amino acids. V was shortened by 1 base and J by 4 bases, with 12 bases between the two germline ends. The CDR3 coding sequence is TGTGCCACCAGCAGAGGGACCCTTACAGCAGATACGCAGTATTTT. This gives the protein CATSRGTLTADTQYF.

This clonotype was picked up a small number of times. V gene TRBV5-6 combines with J gene TRBJ2-2; D is uncertain. Looked up from germline, CDR1 is SGHDT and CDR2 is YYEEEE. V was shortened by 1 base and J by 0 bases, with 13 bases between the two germline ends. The CDR3 is made up of 17 amino acids. The DNA of the CDR3 is TGTGCCAGCAGCTTGACGATGAAGTTTCCGAACACCGGGGAGCTGTTTTTT. As protein: CASSLTMKFPNTGELFF.

The rearrangement uses TRBV20-1 and TRBJ1-2; D might be TRBD1 (5 bases). V lost 2 bases, J lost 10 bases, and 17 bases lay in between. CDR3 length equals 13 residues. Germline V gene data show CDR1 as DFQATT and CDR2 as SNEGSKA (reference sequence). In nucleotides, the CDR3 is TGCAGTGCTAGACCGGACACGCAAGGGGACTACACCTTC. Translated, it gives CSARPDTQGDYTF.

The sample holds a few counts of this clonotype. The rearrangement uses TRBV2 and TRBJ2-7; D might be TRBD1 (5 bases). V lost 4 bases to trimming and J lost 3 bases, with 10 bases between them. Germline V gives CDR1 SNHLY, CDR2 FYNNEI. The CDR3 runs 13 residues. The CDR3: CASSADSDYEQYF. CDR3 DNA sequence: TGTGCCAGCAGTGCCGACAGTGACTACGAGCAGTACTTC.

This clonotype appeared a single time. This chain connects TRBV7-9 to TRBJ1-1; no definite D call. The V end was cut by 1 base, the J end by 0 bases, with 12 bases between. This CDR3 has 16 amino acids. The germline gives CDR1 SEHNR, CDR2 FQNEAQ (reference sequence). The CDR3 loop reads CASSLDLPQMNTEAFF. CDR3 nucleotide sequence: TGTGCCAGCAGCTTAGATCTTCCCCAAATGAACACTGAAGCTTTCTTT.